Below, 5 T cell receptor beta chains from the same sample are listed, as sequenced in a study of blood T cell repertoires in COVID-19. Measured with immunoSEQ multiplex PCR; TCRdb has only the in-frame clones, and not every one. The sample carries 40,000 to 50,000 clones, 88% recorded once. Specimen: peripheral blood. The receptors stem from a man in his forties or fifties with active COVID-19.

This clone appeared a single time. The chain joins TRBV2 to TRBJ2-3; 8 positions match TRBD2. The CDR3 consists of 17 residues. Trimming removed 7 bases from V and 5 bases from J; junction bases left unmatched: 17. The germline CDR1 and CDR2 sequences are SNHLY and FYNNEI. CDR3 nucleotide sequence: TGTGCCAGCACTCTCCCGGGACTAGTCGGGTCGGAAGATACGCAGTATTTT. Translation: CASTLPGLVGSEDTQYF.

The chain employs TRBV25-1 and TRBJ1-1, with TRBD1 as a possible D gene (5 bases). Germline loops: CDR1 MGHDK, CDR2 SYGVNS. Trimming pared 3 bases from V and 7 bases from J, leaving 9 bases between. The CDR3 loop spans 12 amino acids. Here the CDR3 DNA reads TGTGCCAGCAGTGATCAGGGAATTGAAGCTTTCTTT. This gives the protein CASSDQGIEAFF.

The J gene is TRBJ2-3, the V gene TRBV7-9; no definite D call. Deletions cut 1 base from V and 2 bases from J, with 7 bases between. The CDR3 runs 14 residues. CDR1 and CDR2 (germline): SEHNR, FQNEAQ (reference sequence). DNA for the CDR3: TGTGCCAGCAGCTTAGGGCGGAACACAGATACGCAGTATTTT. Its protein product is CASSLGRNTDTQYF.

The V and J genes are TRBV24-1 and TRBJ1-1; D perhaps matches TRBD1 (5 bases). Trimming stripped 3 bases from V and 1 base from J, with 14 bases between. Germline CDR1 KGHDR, CDR2 SFDVKD. The CDR3 sequence is 16 residues long. CDR3 sequence (DNA): TGTGCCACCAGTGATGGCGGCGGGACGGCGAACACTGAAGCTTTCTTT. Amino acid sequence: CATSDGGGTANTEAFF.

The chain links TRBV19 to TRBJ2-1, with D possibly being TRBD2 (6 bases). The CDR3 spans 13 residues. V was shortened by 6 bases and J by 6 bases, with 12 bases between the two germline ends. Per germline, CDR1 LNHDA and CDR2 SQIVND (reference sequence). The chain's CDR3 is CASRGLYLNEQFF. CDR3 in DNA: TGTGCCAGTAGAGGACTATACCTCAATGAGCAGTTCTTC.